These 2 T cell receptor beta chains share one sample of origin, sequenced in a study of blood T cell repertoires in COVID-19. The repertoire was sequenced with immunoSEQ multiplex PCR; TCRdb's copy has only in-frame clones and lacks some. The sample carries 65,000 or so clones, approximately 82% recorded once. The specimen was peripheral blood. The receptors here all came from a man in his fifties or sixties with acute or convalescent COVID-19.

The J gene is TRBJ2-1, the V gene TRBV10-3, with TRBD1 identical over 7 bases. Germline CDR1 is ENHRY and CDR2 is SYGVKD. J was trimmed by 0 bases and V by 0 bases; bases with no gene match: 5. The CDR3 is made up of 17 amino acids. The CDR3 reads CAISESVGQSSYNEQFF. The CDR3 bases are TGTGCCATCAGTGAGTCGGTGGGACAGAGCTCCTACAATGAGCAGTTCTTC.

The chain has TRBV10-3 and TRBJ1-1, with a weak D call TRBD1 (5 bases). The CDR3 length is 14 residues. CDR1 ENHRY and CDR2 SYGVKD come from the germline V gene. V lost 3 bases to trimming and J lost 1 base, with 9 bases between them. The CDR3: CAISDMGQNTEAFF. As DNA, the CDR3 is TGTGCCATCAGTGATATGGGGCAGAACACTGAAGCTTTCTTT.